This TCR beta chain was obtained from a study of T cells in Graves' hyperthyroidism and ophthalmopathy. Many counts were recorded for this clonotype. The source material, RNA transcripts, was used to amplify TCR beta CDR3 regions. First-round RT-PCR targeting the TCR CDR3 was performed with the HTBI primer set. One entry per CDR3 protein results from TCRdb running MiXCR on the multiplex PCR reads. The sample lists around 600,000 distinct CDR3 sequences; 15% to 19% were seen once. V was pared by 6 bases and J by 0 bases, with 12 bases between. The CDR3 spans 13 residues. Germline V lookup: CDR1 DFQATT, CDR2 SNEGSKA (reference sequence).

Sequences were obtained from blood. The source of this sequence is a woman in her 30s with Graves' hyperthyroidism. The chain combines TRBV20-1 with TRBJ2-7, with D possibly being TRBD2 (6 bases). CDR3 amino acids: CSAPGLHSYEQYF. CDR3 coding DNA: TGCAGTGCCCCGGGACTCCACTCCTACGAGCAGTACTTC.